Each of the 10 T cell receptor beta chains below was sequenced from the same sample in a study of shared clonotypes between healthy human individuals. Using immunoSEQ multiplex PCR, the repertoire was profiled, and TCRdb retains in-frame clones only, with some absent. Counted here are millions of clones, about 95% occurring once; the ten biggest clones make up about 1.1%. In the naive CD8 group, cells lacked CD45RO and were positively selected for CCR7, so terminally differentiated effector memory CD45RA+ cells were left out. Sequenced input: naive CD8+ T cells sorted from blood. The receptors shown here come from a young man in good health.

CDR3 region: CASSPGTGARYGFYEQYF. The CDR3 region has the DNA TGTGCCAGCAGCCCAGGGACAGGGGCGCGGTACGGGTTCTACGAGCAGTACTTC. V is TRBV7-9 and J is TRBJ2-7, with 10 bases that match TRBD1. This CDR3 has 18 residues. Germline V lookup: CDR1 SEHNR, CDR2 FQNEAQ (reference sequence). The ends lost 5 bases at V and 3 bases at J; junction bases unmatched: 16.

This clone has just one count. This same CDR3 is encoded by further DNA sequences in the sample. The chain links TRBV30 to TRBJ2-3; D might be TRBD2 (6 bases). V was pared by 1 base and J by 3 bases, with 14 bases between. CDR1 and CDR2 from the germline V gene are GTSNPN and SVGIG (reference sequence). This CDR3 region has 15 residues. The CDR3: CAWSGGGASTDTQYF. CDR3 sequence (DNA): TGTGCCTGGAGTGGTGGAGGGGCCTCGACAGATACGCAGTATTTT.

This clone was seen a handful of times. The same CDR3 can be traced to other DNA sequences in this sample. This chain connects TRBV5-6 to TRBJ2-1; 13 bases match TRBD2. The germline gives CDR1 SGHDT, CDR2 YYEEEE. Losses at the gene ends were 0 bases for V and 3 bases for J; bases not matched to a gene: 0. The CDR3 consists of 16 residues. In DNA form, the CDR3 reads TGTGCCAGCAGCTTGGGACTAGCGGGAGGCTACAATGAGCAGTTCTTC. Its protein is CASSLGLAGGYNEQFF.

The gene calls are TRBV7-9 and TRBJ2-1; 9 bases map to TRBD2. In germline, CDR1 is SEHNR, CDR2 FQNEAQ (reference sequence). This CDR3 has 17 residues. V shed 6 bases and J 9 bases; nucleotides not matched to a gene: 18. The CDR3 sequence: CASSHPAAGGLVVEQFF. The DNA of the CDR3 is TGTGCCAGCAGTCACCCCGCCGCGGGAGGGCTTGTGGTTGAGCAGTTCTTC.

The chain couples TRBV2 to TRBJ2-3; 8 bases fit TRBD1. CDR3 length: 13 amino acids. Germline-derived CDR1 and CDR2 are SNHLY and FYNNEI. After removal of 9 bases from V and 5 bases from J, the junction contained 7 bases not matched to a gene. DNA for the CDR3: TGTGCCAGACAGGGGGAGGTTGTAGATACGCAGTATTTT. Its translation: CARQGEVVDTQYF.

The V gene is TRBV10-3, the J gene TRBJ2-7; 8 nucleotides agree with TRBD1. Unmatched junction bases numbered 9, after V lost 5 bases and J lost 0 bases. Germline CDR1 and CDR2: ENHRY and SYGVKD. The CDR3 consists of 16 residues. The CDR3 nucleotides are TGTGCCATCAGTCCCGGGACAGGCTTTAGCTCCTACGAGCAGTACTTC. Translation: CAISPGTGFSSYEQYF.

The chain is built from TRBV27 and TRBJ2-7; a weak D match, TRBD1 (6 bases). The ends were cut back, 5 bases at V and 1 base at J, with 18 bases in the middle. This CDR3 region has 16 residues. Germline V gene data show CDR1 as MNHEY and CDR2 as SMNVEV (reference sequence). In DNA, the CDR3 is TGTGCCAGCAGTCCCTCTCAGGGGCCCACTTCCTACGAGCAGTACTTC. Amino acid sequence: CASSPSQGPTSYEQYF.

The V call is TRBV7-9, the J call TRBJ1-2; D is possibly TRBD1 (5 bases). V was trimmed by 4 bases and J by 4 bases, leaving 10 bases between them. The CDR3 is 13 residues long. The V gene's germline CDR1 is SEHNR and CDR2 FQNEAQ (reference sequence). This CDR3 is CASSSSGVYGYTF. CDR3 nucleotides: TGTGCCAGCAGCTCCTCGGGGGTCTATGGCTACACCTTC.

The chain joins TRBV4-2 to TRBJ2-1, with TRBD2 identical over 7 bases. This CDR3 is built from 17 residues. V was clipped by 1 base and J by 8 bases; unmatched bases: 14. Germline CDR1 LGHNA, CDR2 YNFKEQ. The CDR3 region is CASSQGGLAVLRHEQFF. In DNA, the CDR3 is TGTGCCAGCAGCCAAGGTGGGCTAGCGGTTCTAAGGCATGAGCAGTTCTTC.

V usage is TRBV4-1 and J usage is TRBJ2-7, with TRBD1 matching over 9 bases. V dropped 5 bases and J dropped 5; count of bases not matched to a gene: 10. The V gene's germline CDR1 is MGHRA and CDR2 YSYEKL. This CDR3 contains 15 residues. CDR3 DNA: TGCGCCAGCAGCTCCCCCGGGACAGGGAGAAACGAGCAGTACTTC. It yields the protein CASSSPGTGRNEQYF.